These T cell receptor beta chains were read from a single sample in a study of blood T cells in healthy people across ages. TCRdb reprocessed the 5' RACE reads via MiXCR and lists one record per CDR3 protein. The table shows about 1,400,000 distinct CDR3 sequences, with about 43% occurring only once. The material sequenced was blood. These receptors all stem from a woman aged 18-35 years in good health. CDR3s include the opening cysteine and the closing phenylalanine or tryptophan. The D gene is left open where the match is weak. Size is stated for part of the rows, as once, few or many counts, or as a class when the clone is expanded.

v_call: TRBV6-6
clone_size: .
j_call: TRBJ1-2
d_call: TRBD1
cdr3_aa: CASSYAHRGEGYTF
cdr3_nt: TGTGCCAGCAGTTACGCCCACAGGGGGGAGGGCTACACCTTC

v_call: TRBV9
clone_size: few
j_call: TRBJ1-1
d_call: TRBD1
cdr3_aa: CASSATGTGARRAFF
cdr3_nt: TGTGCCAGCAGCGCAACCGGGACAGGGGCCCGAAGGGCTTTCTTT

v_call: TRBV12-3/TRBV12-4
clone_size: .
j_call: TRBJ2-2
d_call: .
cdr3_aa: CASSSFGGGELFF
cdr3_nt: TGTGCCAGCAGTTCGTTTGGTGGTGGGGAGCTGTTTTTT

v_call: TRBV7-2
clone_size: .
j_call: TRBJ1-2
d_call: .
cdr3_aa: CASSLAGLGGYTF
cdr3_nt: TGTGCCAGCAGCCTAGCAGGCCTGGGTGGCTACACCTTC

v_call: TRBV27
clone_size: few
j_call: TRBJ2-7
d_call: TRBD2
cdr3_aa: CASSLGGEGYEQYF
cdr3_nt: TGTGCCAGCAGTTTAGGAGGGGAGGGCTACGAGCAGTACTTC

v_call: TRBV6-1
clone_size: few
j_call: TRBJ1-6
d_call: TRBD1
cdr3_aa: CASSRQGFDSPLHF
cdr3_nt: TGTGCCAGCAGTAGACAGGGGTTTGATTCACCCCTCCACTTT

v_call: TRBV20-1
clone_size: few
j_call: TRBJ2-3
d_call: TRBD2
cdr3_aa: CSAERGVGGTDTQYF
cdr3_nt: TGCAGTGCCGAGCGGGGCGTTGGGGGCACAGATACGCAGTATTTT

v_call: TRBV5-1
clone_size: .
j_call: TRBJ1-5
d_call: .
cdr3_aa: CASSSTDSSNQPQHF
cdr3_nt: TGCGCCAGCAGCTCCACCGACAGCAGCAATCAGCCCCAGCATTTT

v_call: TRBV27
clone_size: .
j_call: TRBJ2-5
d_call: .
cdr3_aa: CASSLVAGLRETQYF
cdr3_nt: TGTGCCAGCAGTTTGGTGGCAGGGCTGAGAGAGACCCAGTACTTC

v_call: TRBV12-3/TRBV12-4
clone_size: few
j_call: TRBJ2-7
d_call: TRBD2
cdr3_aa: CASSLSFGASGDHEQYF
cdr3_nt: TGTGCCAGCAGTTTATCTTTTGGGGCTAGCGGGGACCACGAGCAGTACTTC

v_call: TRBV29-1
clone_size: .
j_call: TRBJ2-7
d_call: .
cdr3_aa: CSVRVGSYEQYF
cdr3_nt: TGCAGCGTCCGGGTGGGCTCCTACGAGCAGTACTTC

v_call: TRBV6-6
clone_size: .
j_call: TRBJ1-1
d_call: .
cdr3_aa: CASSPHGTLEAFF
cdr3_nt: TGTGCCAGCAGTCCACACGGGACCCTGGAAGCTTTCTTT

v_call: TRBV6-1
clone_size: .
j_call: TRBJ1-5
d_call: .
cdr3_aa: CASSGVHLSNQPQHF
cdr3_nt: TGTGCCAGCAGTGGGGTACACCTTAGCAATCAGCCCCAGCATTTT

v_call: TRBV3-1
clone_size: .
j_call: TRBJ2-5
d_call: .
cdr3_aa: CASSQVALPQYF
cdr3_nt: TGTGCCAGCAGCCAAGTCGCCTTACCACAGTACTTC

v_call: TRBV24-1
clone_size: few
j_call: TRBJ2-3
d_call: TRBD2
cdr3_aa: CATSDLPSGNTDTQYF
cdr3_nt: TGTGCCACCAGTGATTTGCCTAGCGGGAATACAGATACGCAGTATTTT

v_call: TRBV2
clone_size: .
j_call: TRBJ2-1
d_call: .
cdr3_aa: CASMLAPMNEQFF
cdr3_nt: TGTGCCAGCATGCTAGCGCCCATGAATGAGCAGTTCTTC

v_call: TRBV20-1
clone_size: .
j_call: TRBJ1-2
d_call: TRBD1
cdr3_aa: CSARDPRGLGGYTF
cdr3_nt: TGCAGTGCTAGAGATCCCAGGGGGCTGGGAGGCTACACCTTC

v_call: TRBV28
clone_size: .
j_call: TRBJ1-5
d_call: .
cdr3_aa: CASSQEQPQHF
cdr3_nt: TGTGCCAGCAGTCAGGAACAGCCCCAGCATTTT

v_call: TRBV27
clone_size: .
j_call: TRBJ1-1
d_call: .
cdr3_aa: CASSPGVGVRRAFF
cdr3_nt: TGTGCCAGCTCCCCGGGGGTGGGGGTCAGAAGGGCTTTCTTT

v_call: TRBV20-1
clone_size: .
j_call: TRBJ1-4
d_call: .
cdr3_aa: CSARDPNTGYGEKLFF
cdr3_nt: TGCAGTGCTAGAGATCCGAATACAGGGTACGGTGAAAAACTGTTTTTT

v_call: TRBV10-3
clone_size: few
j_call: TRBJ2-3
d_call: .
cdr3_aa: CAISETGEMSFTDTQYF
cdr3_nt: TGTGCCATCAGTGAGACTGGGGAGATGTCGTTTACAGATACGCAGTATTTT

v_call: TRBV20-1
clone_size: .
j_call: TRBJ1-1
d_call: .
cdr3_aa: CGARDRDLVNTEAFF
cdr3_nt: TGCGGTGCTAGAGACCGTGACTTAGTGAACACTGAAGCTTTCTTT

v_call: TRBV29-1
clone_size: many
j_call: TRBJ2-1
d_call: .
cdr3_aa: CSAEGTLRNEQFF
cdr3_nt: TGCAGCGCTGAAGGGACTCTTCGGAATGAGCAGTTCTTC

v_call: TRBV9
clone_size: .
j_call: TRBJ2-7
d_call: TRBD2
cdr3_aa: CASSVGTPLAGAYHEQYF
cdr3_nt: TGTGCCAGCAGCGTAGGAACCCCACTAGCGGGAGCCTACCACGAGCAGTACTTC

v_call: TRBV10-3
clone_size: few
j_call: TRBJ1-2
d_call: .
cdr3_aa: CAIWAGPGVYGYTF
cdr3_nt: TGTGCCATCTGGGCAGGCCCAGGGGTCTATGGCTACACCTTC

v_call: TRBV13
clone_size: .
j_call: TRBJ2-1
d_call: .
cdr3_aa: CASSLMWGGPGEQFF
cdr3_nt: TGTGCCAGCAGCTTAATGTGGGGGGGGCCCGGTGAGCAGTTCTTC

v_call: TRBV5-1
clone_size: many
j_call: TRBJ2-7
d_call: TRBD1
cdr3_aa: CASSYPPLTGRPYEQYF
cdr3_nt: TGCGCCAGCAGCTATCCACCTTTGACAGGGCGGCCCTACGAGCAGTACTTC

v_call: TRBV6-6
clone_size: few
j_call: TRBJ2-4
d_call: TRBD2
cdr3_aa: CASSSGTSGSGYF
cdr3_nt: TGTGCCAGCAGTTCCGGGACTAGCGGGAGCGGGTACTTC

v_call: TRBV5-1
clone_size: .
j_call: TRBJ2-3
d_call: TRBD2
cdr3_aa: CASSLDLGRSTDTQYF
cdr3_nt: TGCGCCAGCAGCTTGGATCTCGGGAGGAGCACAGATACGCAGTATTTT

v_call: TRBV10-3
clone_size: many
j_call: TRBJ2-7
d_call: TRBD2
cdr3_aa: CAIRQIAGGTYEQYF
cdr3_nt: TGTGCCATCAGGCAAATAGCGGGGGGCACCTACGAGCAGTACTTC

v_call: TRBV5-1
clone_size: .
j_call: TRBJ2-1
d_call: TRBD2
cdr3_aa: CASGAGESYNEQFF
cdr3_nt: TGCGCCTCGGGAGCGGGAGAGTCCTACAATGAGCAGTTCTTC

v_call: TRBV12-5
clone_size: .
j_call: TRBJ2-1
d_call: TRBD2
cdr3_aa: CASGSRDKSGTSGSDYYNEQFF
cdr3_nt: TGTGCTAGTGGATCCCGGGACAAGTCCGGGACTAGCGGGAGCGACTATTACAATGAGCAGTTCTTC

v_call: TRBV6-5
clone_size: few
j_call: TRBJ1-1
d_call: .
cdr3_aa: CASSYGQGLGAFF
cdr3_nt: TGTGCCAGCAGTTACGGGCAGGGCCTAGGAGCTTTCTTT